Listed below are T cell receptor beta chains from one sample, sequenced in a study of response to subunit inactivated influenza vaccine. TCRdb re-called the RT-PCR reads through MiXCR, storing one row per CDR3 protein. This table has about 480,000 distinct CDR3 sequences, approximately 10% appearing once. The sample here was PBMCs from blood, taken about 40 days after vaccination. Every receptor here comes from a man aged 50-60 years who received an inactivated influenza vaccine. Each CDR3 is given with its conserved first and last residue. The D gene is left open where the match is weak. Clone size appears in some rows only: once, few, many, or a class for an expanded clone.

few,TRBJ2-5,TRBV2,TRBD2,TGTGCCAGCAACCTCTGGGGGGGTTCCGAGACCCAGTACTTC,CASNLWGGSETQYF
few,TRBJ1-5,TRBV7-2,.,TGTGCCAGCAGCTTAGGTCCCAATTCGTTCAATCAGCCCCAGCATTTT,CASSLGPNSFNQPQHF
many,TRBJ1-2,TRBV20-1,TRBD1,TGCAGTGCTGGCGACAGGGTGGTGGGCTATGGCTACACCTTC,CSAGDRVVGYGYTF
many,TRBJ2-5,TRBV5-1,.,TGCGCCAGCAGACCCTCCGGGAGGACAGAAGAGACCCAGTACTTC,CASRPSGRTEETQYF
.,TRBJ2-3,TRBV2,.,TGTGCCAGCTTATGGGGCAGTTACACAGATACGCAGTATTTT,CASLWGSYTDTQYF
few,TRBJ2-3,TRBV7-2,.,TGTGCCAGCAGCCTCCGGAGGATAGATACGCAGTATTTT,CASSLRRIDTQYF
few,TRBJ2-2,TRBV7-8,.,TGTGCCAGCAGCTTGCTGGGACACCCGAACACCGGGGAGCTGTTTTTT,CASSLLGHPNTGELFF
.,TRBJ2-3,TRBV29-1,.,TGCAGCGTTGACCGAGGGGCCAGCACAGATACGCAGTATTTT,CSVDRGASTDTQYF
few,TRBJ2-7,TRBV7-9,TRBD1,TGTGCCAGCAGCCACGTCCTGGGACAGAAATCCTACGAGCAGTACTTC,CASSHVLGQKSYEQYF
many,TRBJ2-7,TRBV12-3/TRBV12-4,.,TGTGCCAGCAGCCGGACCTACGAGCAGTACTTC,CASSRTYEQYF
many,TRBJ2-2,TRBV20-1,.,TGCAGTGCTAGAGATTCCCGACAGGTGGACACCGGGGAGCTGTTTTTT,CSARDSRQVDTGELFF
few,TRBJ2-7,TRBV11-2,TRBD1,TGTGCCAGCAGCGCTACAGGGGGAATCTACGAGCAGTACTTC,CASSATGGIYEQYF
many,TRBJ2-1,TRBV12-3/TRBV12-4,.,TGTGCCAGCAGTGAGTGGCTACATGAGCAGTTCTTC,CASSEWLHEQFF
.,TRBJ2-5,TRBV4-1,.,TGCGCCAGCAGCCTTTTGGGCGCTGAGACCCAGTACTTC,CASSLLGAETQYF
.,TRBJ2-3,TRBV20-1,.,TGCAGTGCTAGAGATAGCATCACAGATACGCAGTATTTT,CSARDSITDTQYF
.,TRBJ2-5,TRBV4-3,.,TGCGCCAGCAGCCAAGAAAGGAGGGCAGGGAGGAGGACGCAAGAGACCCAGTACTTC,CASSQERRAGRRTQETQYF
.,TRBJ2-1,TRBV9,.,TGTGCCAGCAGCGTAGATGGGGTCCCCTACAATGAGCAGTTCTTC,CASSVDGVPYNEQFF
.,TRBJ2-6,TRBV6-5,.,TGTGCCAGCAGTTACAAATATGGGGGGCTGTACTCTGGGGCCAACGTCCTGACTTTC,CASSYKYGGLYSGANVLTF
few,TRBJ2-5,TRBV5-1,.,TGCGCCAGCAGCACACAAGGCCAAGAGACCCAGTACTTC,CASSTQGQETQYF
few,TRBJ1-2,TRBV5-1,TRBD1,TGCGCCAGCAGACTACAGGGGTTAGCTAACTATGGCTACACCTTC,CASRLQGLANYGYTF
many,TRBJ2-3,TRBV29-1,TRBD2,TGCAGCGTTGAAGGGTCGGAGACTAGCGGTTGGACGCGCACAGATACGCAGTATTTT,CSVEGSETSGWTRTDTQYF
.,TRBJ2-1,TRBV6-4,TRBD2,TGTGCCAGCAGCCTATCCGGGACTAGCGGGAGTGAGCAGTTCTTC,CASSLSGTSGSEQFF
.,TRBJ1-6,TRBV5-1,TRBD1,TGCGCCAGCAACTCAGGGGGCCCAAAGAATTCACCCCTCCACTTT,CASNSGGPKNSPLHF
.,TRBJ2-3,TRBV12-3/TRBV12-4,.,TGTGCCAGCAGTTTACAGGGGTCTAGCACAGATACGCAGTATTTT,CASSLQGSSTDTQYF
few,TRBJ1-3,TRBV30,TRBD1,TGTGCCTGGAGGAACGACAGGGTGATTTCTGGAAACACCATATATTTT,CAWRNDRVISGNTIYF
few,TRBJ2-2,TRBV7-9,.,TGTGCCAGCAGCTTGTCGACAGGCCTGGAGGAGCTGTTTTTT,CASSLSTGLEELFF
few,TRBJ2-7,TRBV5-1,.,TGCGCCAGCAGCTTGAGTCTAGGGCAACTCGAGCAGTACTTC,CASSLSLGQLEQYF
few,TRBJ1-4,TRBV20-1,TRBD1,TGCAGTGCAATGCAGGGGGGTCTAGAAAAACTGTTTTTT,CSAMQGGLEKLFF
.,TRBJ1-2,TRBV6-1,TRBD1,TGTGCCAGCACAACAGGGGACGGTCGGGGCTACACCTTC,CASTTGDGRGYTF
many,TRBJ1-6,TRBV7-3,.,TGTGCCAGCAGCTTAAACAGCCGGACCTATAATTCACCCCTCCACTTT,CASSLNSRTYNSPLHF
.,TRBJ1-2,TRBV14,.,TGTGCCAGCAGCCAAGTGGGATTATCTAACTATGGCTACACCTTC,CASSQVGLSNYGYTF
many,TRBJ2-7,TRBV27,TRBD2,TGTGCCAGCAGGCGACTCCCTACTAGCGGGAGTATCCACGAGCAGTACTTC,CASRRLPTSGSIHEQYF
.,TRBJ1-5,TRBV5-5,.,TGTGCCAGCAGCTCGGGAGGTCAGGGCAATCAGCCCCAGCATTTT,CASSSGGQGNQPQHF
many,TRBJ2-5,TRBV11-2,.,TGTGCCAGCAGCTTAGGGTTGGGACTTAATCAAGAGACCCAGTACTTC,CASSLGLGLNQETQYF
.,TRBJ1-1,TRBV12-3/TRBV12-4,.,TGTGCCAGCAGTTTAGGGGGCGGAGGCCCTGAAGCTTTCTTT,CASSLGGGGPEAFF
.,TRBJ2-1,TRBV20-1,.,TGCAGTGCTAGTAGGTGGGGCGGGGGCTTTCCTGAGCAGTTCTTC,CSASRWGGGFPEQFF
.,TRBJ2-2,TRBV5-1,TRBD1,TGCGCCAGCAGCAGGGACAGACAGGCCGGGGAGCTGTTTTTT,CASSRDRQAGELFF
few,TRBJ2-7,TRBV12-3/TRBV12-4,.,TGTGCCAGCAGTTTCGGAGGGCGTGTAGGGGAGCAGTACTTC,CASSFGGRVGEQYF
few,TRBJ2-7,TRBV29-1,.,TGCAGCGTGACAATTGGGGGATACGAGCAGTACTTC,CSVTIGGYEQYF